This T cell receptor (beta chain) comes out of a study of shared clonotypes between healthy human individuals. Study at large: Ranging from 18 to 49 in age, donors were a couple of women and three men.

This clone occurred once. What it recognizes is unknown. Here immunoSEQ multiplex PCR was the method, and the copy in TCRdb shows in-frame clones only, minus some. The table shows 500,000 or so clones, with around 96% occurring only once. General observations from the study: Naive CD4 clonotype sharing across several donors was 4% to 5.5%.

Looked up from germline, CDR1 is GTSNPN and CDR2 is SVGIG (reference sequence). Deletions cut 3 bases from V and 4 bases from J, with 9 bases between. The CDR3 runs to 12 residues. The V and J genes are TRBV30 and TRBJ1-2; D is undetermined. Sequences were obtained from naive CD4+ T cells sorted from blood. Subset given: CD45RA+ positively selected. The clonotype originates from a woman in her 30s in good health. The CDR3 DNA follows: TGTGCCTGGAGGCATCCCCCCTATGGCTACACCTTC. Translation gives CAWRHPPYGYTF.